Listed below are T cell receptor beta chains from one sample, sequenced in a study of graft-versus-host responses after intestinal transplantation. The antigens these receptors bind are not known. The data were produced by immunoSEQ multiplex PCR, yet TCRdb's version contains in-frame clones alone and is incomplete. The sample carries around 78,000 clones, more than 75% recorded once. The sample consisted of unstimulated CD8+ T cells sorted from spleen or lymph node cells, taken before transplant. The origin of the receptors is a human donor who was the organ donor for an intestinal transplant. Both conserved end residues are part of each CDR3. The D gene is left open where the match is weak. Clone size is shown for a subset of rows, as once, few, many or a class of expanded clone.

d_call	j_call	clone_size	v_call	cdr3_aa	cdr3_nt
NA	TRBJ1-1	NA	TRBV9	CASSVGAGSALNTEAFF	TGTGCCAGCAGCGTAGGGGCAGGGAGTGCCCTGAACACTGAAGCTTTCTTT
NA	TRBJ2-4	NA	TRBV29-1	CSAQTLGVNIQYF	TGCAGCGCCCAGACATTAGGGGTAAACATTCAGTACTTC
TRBD1	TRBJ1-4	NA	TRBV7-9	CASSPGQGYQSTNEKLFF	TGTGCCAGCAGCCCGGGACAGGGTTACCAATCAACTAATGAAAAACTGTTTTTT
NA	TRBJ2-5	NA	TRBV10-2	CASSDQCRETQYF	TGCGCCAGCAGTGATCAGTGTCGGGAGACCCAGTACTTC
NA	TRBJ2-3	NA	TRBV11-2	CASSLDSPPGALDTQYF	TGTGCCAGCAGCTTAGATTCCCCGCCGGGGGCGCTTGATACGCAGTATTTT
NA	TRBJ1-5	once	TRBV6-4	CASSIGANQPQHF	TGTGCCAGCAGTATTGGGGCAAATCAGCCCCAGCATTTT
NA	TRBJ2-5	NA	TRBV2	CASRERGYQETQYF	TGTGCCAGCAGGGAAAGGGGGTACCAAGAGACCCAGTACTTC
TRBD1	TRBJ1-5	once	TRBV2	CASSDHAGGNNQPQHF	TGTGCCAGCAGTGATCATGCAGGGGGCAACAATCAGCCCCAGCATTTT
TRBD1	TRBJ1-2	few	TRBV6-1	CASSESETGGWGYTF	TGTGCCAGCAGTGAAAGTGAGACAGGGGGCTGGGGCTACACCTTC
NA	TRBJ1-1	once	TRBV23-1	CASSQSTGLIMNTEAFF	TGCGCCAGCAGTCAATCCACGGGACTAATCATGAACACTGAAGCTTTCTTT
TRBD2	TRBJ2-3	NA	TRBV27	CASSPGTSGTDTQYF	TGTGCCAGCAGTCCCGGGACTAGCGGCACAGATACGCAGTATTTT
TRBD2	TRBJ2-2	NA	TRBV6-5	CASSPTSGGFGELFF	TGTGCCAGCAGTCCGACTAGCGGGGGTTTCGGGGAGCTGTTTTTT
NA	TRBJ2-7	NA	TRBV28	CASSWVTGAPNEQYF	TGTGCCAGCAGTTGGGTAACGGGGGCCCCTAACGAGCAGTACTTC
NA	TRBJ2-2	NA	TRBV27	CASSPPGTGELLF	TGTGCCAGCAGTCCCCCAGGGACCGGGGAGCTGCTTTTT
NA	TRBJ2-1	NA	TRBV5-4	CASGYNEQFF	TGTGCCAGCGGTTACAATGAGCAGTTCTTC
NA	TRBJ2-3	NA	TRBV6-5	CASRGGRSTDTQYF	TGTGCCAGCAGAGGCGGACGGAGCACAGATACGCAGTATTTT
NA	TRBJ1-1	NA	TRBV7-9	CASSLVDSRGADKAFF	TGTGCCAGCAGCTTAGTAGATTCTCGGGGGGCCGATAAAGCTTTCTTT
NA	TRBJ2-1	NA	TRBV7-9	CASSNPSTDEQFF	TGTGCCAGCAGCAACCCGTCGACGGATGAGCAGTTCTTC
TRBD1	TRBJ1-5	NA	TRBV28	CASREQGISGQPQHF	TGTGCCAGCAGAGAACAGGGGATCTCGGGGCAGCCCCAGCATTTT
TRBD1	TRBJ2-2	few	TRBV4-2	CASSQITGTGGTGELFF	TGTGCCAGCAGCCAAATCACCGGGACAGGGGGCACCGGGGAGCTGTTTTTT
NA	TRBJ2-7	NA	TRBV6-1	CASSEVHWNEQYF	TGTGCCAGCAGTGAAGTACATTGGAACGAGCAGTACTTC
TRBD2	TRBJ2-3	few	TRBV2	CASSDGTSGVDTQYF	TGTGCCAGCAGTGATGGGACTAGCGGGGTAGATACGCAGTATTTT
NA	TRBJ2-7	once	TRBV19	CASSIRDNTLYEQYF	TGTGCCAGTAGTATCCGGGACAACACCCTCTACGAGCAGTACTTC
TRBD1	TRBJ1-1	NA	TRBV7-3	CASSLYTGGTEAFF	TGTGCCAGCAGCTTGTATACAGGGGGCACTGAAGCTTTCTTT
NA	TRBJ1-3	NA	TRBV6-1	CASSEAEGTGNTIYF	TGTGCCAGCAGTGAAGCTGAGGGAACTGGAAACACCATATATTTT
TRBD1	TRBJ2-7	NA	TRBV4-2	CASSPQGQVGMYEQYF	TGTGCCAGCAGCCCGCAGGGACAGGTCGGTATGTACGAGCAGTACTTC
TRBD1	TRBJ1-2	NA	TRBV18	CASSLTGTGSYGYTF	TGTGCCAGCTCACTTACCGGGACAGGGAGTTATGGCTACACCTTC
NA	TRBJ1-1	NA	TRBV5-1	CASSLVGDGWERDTEAFF	TGCGCCAGCAGCTTGGTAGGCGACGGGTGGGAGAGGGACACTGAAGCTTTCTTT
TRBD1	TRBJ2-7	few	TRBV19	CASRRTGFYEQYF	TGTGCCAGTAGACGGACAGGGTTCTACGAGCAGTACTTC
NA	TRBJ2-2	NA	TRBV2	CASSEMGMNTGELFF	TGTGCCAGCAGTGAAATGGGCATGAACACCGGGGAGCTGTTTTTT
TRBD2	TRBJ2-2	NA	TRBV15	CATIGAQRGGIGGELFF	TGTGCCACCATCGGGGCCCAGCGGGGGGGAATAGGCGGGGAGCTGTTTTTT
NA	TRBJ1-5	NA	TRBV10-3	CAISEGAHQPQHF	TGTGCCATCAGTGAGGGGGCTCATCAGCCCCAGCATTTT
NA	TRBJ2-5	NA	TRBV5-4	CASSLAGRDQETQYF	TGTGCCAGCAGCTTGGCGGGCAGGGACCAAGAGACCCAGTACTTC
NA	TRBJ1-4	NA	TRBV5-5	CASSLPGSEKLFF	TGTGCCAGCAGCTTGCCAGGTAGCGAAAAACTGTTTTTT
NA	TRBJ2-1	NA	TRBV28	CASSFGVGEQFF	TGTGCCAGCAGTTTCGGGGTTGGTGAGCAGTTCTTC
NA	TRBJ1-1	few	TRBV10-3	CAISSRLEAFF	TGTGCCATCAGTTCACGTCTTGAAGCTTTCTTT